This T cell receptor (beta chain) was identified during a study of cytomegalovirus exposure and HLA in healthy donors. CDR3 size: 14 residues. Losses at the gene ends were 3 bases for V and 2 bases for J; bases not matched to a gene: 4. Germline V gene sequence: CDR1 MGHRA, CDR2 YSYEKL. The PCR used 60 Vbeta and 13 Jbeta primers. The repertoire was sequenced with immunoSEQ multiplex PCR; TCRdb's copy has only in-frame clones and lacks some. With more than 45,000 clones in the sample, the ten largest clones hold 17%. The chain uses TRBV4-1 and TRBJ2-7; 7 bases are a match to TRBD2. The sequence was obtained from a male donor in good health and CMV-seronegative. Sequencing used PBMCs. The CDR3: CASSQGGIPYEQYF. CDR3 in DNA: TGCGCCAGCAGCCAGGGGGGGATTCCCTACGAGCAGTACTTC.